This entry features one T cell receptor beta chain sequence. The antigen remains unidentified. It was with 60 Vbeta and 13 Jbeta primers that the PCR ran. Measured with immunoSEQ multiplex PCR; TCRdb has only the in-frame clones, and not every one. The sample shows 30,000 to 35,000 clones, and less than 3.5% sits with its ten largest clones. CDR3 length: 12 residues. From germline, CDR1 is SQVTM and CDR2 ANQGSEA. V lost 4 bases and J 3 bases, leaving 9 bases between the germline ends. This entry comes from a study of cytomegalovirus exposure and HLA in healthy donors. Study-level results: Donors belonging to an Asian-associated ancestry cluster reportedly showed fewer N-insertions in productive TCRs than the approximately 670-donor mean, according to what a later analysis found.

Sample: PBMCs. This rearrangement joins TRBV29-1 to TRBJ2-5, with D perhaps TRBD1 (5 bases). The origin of this receptor is a woman between 40 and 50 years old in good health and CMV-seropositive. CDR3 protein: CSVVGREETQYF. The CDR3 coding sequence is TGCAGCGTTGTGGGCAGGGAAGAGACCCAGTACTTC. The entire variable domain, with the rest obtained from reference TRBV29-1 and TRBJ2-5, is as follows: SAVISQKPSRDICQRGTSLTIQCQVDSQVTMMFWYRQQPGQSLTLIATANQGSEATYESGFVIDKFPISRPNLTFSTLTVSNMSPEDSSIYLCSVVGREETQYFGPGTRLLVL.